This TCR beta chain was profiled in a study of blood T cell repertoires in COVID-19. Germline V CDR1 and CDR2: MDHEN, SYDVKM. The CDR3 loop spans 13 amino acids. V dropped 2 bases and J dropped 5 bases, with 10 bases sitting between them. Assay: immunoSEQ multiplex PCR; the TCRdb copy retains only in-frame clones and omits some. The profile shows fewer than 300,000 clones, roughly 86% of them singletons. The receptor was isolated from a woman between 45 and 60 years old with acute or convalescent COVID-19. V usage is TRBV28 and J usage is TRBJ2-7, with D possibly being TRBD2 (6 bases). The sequenced sample was peripheral blood. The CDR3 DNA reads as TGTGCCAGCAGTTTAGGGGGGAGTCACGAGCAGTACTTC. Translating gives CASSLGGSHEQYF.